The sequence of this T cell receptor (beta chain) was determined in a study of post-analysis software for immune sequencing data. Study conclusions and caveats: Five or six TRBV segments (TRBV5-6, TRBV5-1 and TRBV20-1 among them) occurred more frequently in patients than in controls.

Presence of unique molecular identifiers characterized the TCR beta cDNA libraries. TCRdb re-called the PCR reads through MiXCR, storing one row per CDR3 protein. The data contain about 400,000 distinct CDR3 sequences, approximately 38% of them singletons. The germline V gene has CDR1 SEHNR and CDR2 FQNEAQ (reference sequence). This CDR3 is 16 amino acids long. After removal of 4 bases from V and 2 bases from J, the junction contained 9 bases not matched to a gene. In the case of this clonotype: Its antigen is undetermined.

Sequencing input: blood. The rearrangement uses TRBV7-9 and TRBJ2-5; 8 bases are shared with TRBD2. The TCR sequence derives from a girl between 5 and 17 years old with multiple sclerosis. In nucleotides, the CDR3 is TGTGCCAGCAGCTCACCACTAGCGGACGAACAAGAGACCCAGTACTTC. Its translation is CASSSPLADEQETQYF. Supplemented by reference TRBV7-9 and TRBJ2-5, the full variable domain reads DTGVSQNPRHKITKRGQNVTFRCDPISEHNRLYWYRQTLGQGPEFLTYFQNEAQLEKSRLLSDRFSAERPKGSFSTLEIQRTEQGDSAMYLCASSSPLADEQETQYFGPGTRLLVL.